Below, 6 T cell receptor beta chains from the same sample are listed, as sequenced in a study of shared clonotypes between healthy human individuals. TCRdb keeps only in-frame clones here, not all; method: immunoSEQ multiplex PCR. This table has approximately 530,000 clones, around 95% appearing once. The sample was naive CD4+ T cells sorted from blood. As to subset: CD45RA+ positively selected. The receptors come from a woman younger than 45 in good health.

V gene TRBV19 combines with J gene TRBJ1-5, with D possibly being TRBD1 (5 bases). Germline V lookup: CDR1 LNHDA, CDR2 SQIVND (reference sequence). CDR3 length: 16 residues. With 6 bases removed from V and 3 bases from J, the gap between germline ends came to 18 bases. CDR3 DNA sequence: TGTGCCAGTAGAGAGACGTGGGGGAAGTCCAATCAGCCCCAGCATTTT. This encodes CASRETWGKSNQPQHF.

The chain joins TRBV9 to TRBJ1-4, with 8 bases that match TRBD1. The ends lost 4 bases at V and 7 bases at J; junction bases unmatched: 9. This CDR3 has 15 residues. Germline loops: CDR1 SGDLS, CDR2 YYNGEE. CDR3 amino acids: CASSSRQGRSEKLFF. CDR3 nucleotides: TGTGCCAGCAGCTCAAGACAGGGGCGCAGTGAAAAACTGTTTTTT.

J is TRBJ2-1 and V is TRBV28; no definite D call. The germline V and J ends were trimmed by 6 bases and 8 bases, with 8 bases remaining between them. Germline CDR1 reads MDHEN; CDR2 reads SYDVKM. The CDR3 contains 11 residues. The CDR3 reads CASSQHYEQFF. For the CDR3, the DNA is TGTGCCAGCAGCCAACACTATGAGCAGTTCTTC.

The chain uses TRBV18 and TRBJ2-5; a weak D match, TRBD1 (5 bases). CDR1 and CDR2 (germline): KGHSH, LQKENI. The CDR3 consists of 14 residues. The V end was cut by 5 bases, the J end by 1 base, with 11 bases between. The CDR3, as DNA: TGTGCCAGCTCATCGCAGGGTTCCCAAGAGACCCAGTACTTC. Its protein product is CASSSQGSQETQYF. Based on the CDR3 plus reference TRBV18 and TRBJ2-5, the full variable domain is NAGVMQNPRHLVRRRGQEARLRCSPMKGHSHVYWYRQLPEEGLKFMVYLQKENIIDESGMPKERFSAEFPKEGPSILRIQQVVRGDSAAYFCASSSQGSQETQYFGPGTRLLVL.

V usage is TRBV6-5 and J usage is TRBJ2-7, with D tentatively TRBD2 (5 bases). Germline V gives CDR1 MNHEY, CDR2 SVGAGI. This CDR3 spans 13 amino acids. Trimming left V 5 bases short and J 2 bases short, with 10 bases between. As DNA, the CDR3 is TGTGCCAGCAGTGCAAGCGGCGCCTACGAGCAGTACTTC. Translating gives CASSASGAYEQYF.

This chain joins TRBV4-1 and TRBJ1-3; the D is unclear. V was clipped by 3 bases and J by 0 bases, with 9 bases between them. This CDR3 has 15 amino acids. Germline CDR1 and CDR2: MGHRA and YSYEKL. The CDR3 loop reads CASSHDVNSGNTIYF. The CDR3 DNA reads TGCGCCAGCAGCCACGATGTGAACTCTGGAAACACCATATATTTT.